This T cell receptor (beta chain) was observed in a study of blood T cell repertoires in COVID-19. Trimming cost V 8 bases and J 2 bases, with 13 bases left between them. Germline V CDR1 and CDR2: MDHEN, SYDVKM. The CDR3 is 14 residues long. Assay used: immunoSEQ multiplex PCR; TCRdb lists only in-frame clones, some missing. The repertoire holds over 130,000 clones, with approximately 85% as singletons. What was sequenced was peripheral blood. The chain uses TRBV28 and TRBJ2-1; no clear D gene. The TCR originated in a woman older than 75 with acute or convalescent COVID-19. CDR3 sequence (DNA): TGTGCCAGCCGTTCTAGTGCAACCTACAATGAGCAGTTCTTC. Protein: CASRSSATYNEQFF.